The entry that follows covers one T cell receptor (beta chain) sequence. Germline V CDR1 and CDR2: MNHEY, SMNVEV (reference sequence). After removal of 2 bases from V and 5 bases from J, the junction contained 3 bases not matched to a gene. The CDR3 extends over 14 amino acids. The sample originates from a study of blood T cell repertoires in COVID-19. Study-level background: The samples span acute and convalescent COVID-19 from the United States, Italy and Spain.

Per the authors' pipeline: Counts of nucleated cells, estimated from reference gene primer amplification, were obtained. TCRdb's table, derived via immunoSEQ multiplex PCR, lists solely in-frame clones and lacks some. V and J calls plus clone size are reproduced from that table; the DNA served to infer D and trimming. This repertoire shows 250,000 to 400,000 clones, 75% to 90% found once; its top ten account for less than 3.5%. Enrollment of patients from Seattle took place during active infection, with longitudinal follow-up. This sequence joins TRBV27 and TRBJ2-7; 10 bases align to TRBD2. The receptor's source is a woman in her twenties or thirties with COVID-19, enrolled during active disease. What was sequenced was peripheral blood. Here the CDR3 reads CASSLLGLADEQYF. CDR3 bases: TGTGCCAGCAGTTTACTCGGACTAGCGGACGAGCAGTACTTC.